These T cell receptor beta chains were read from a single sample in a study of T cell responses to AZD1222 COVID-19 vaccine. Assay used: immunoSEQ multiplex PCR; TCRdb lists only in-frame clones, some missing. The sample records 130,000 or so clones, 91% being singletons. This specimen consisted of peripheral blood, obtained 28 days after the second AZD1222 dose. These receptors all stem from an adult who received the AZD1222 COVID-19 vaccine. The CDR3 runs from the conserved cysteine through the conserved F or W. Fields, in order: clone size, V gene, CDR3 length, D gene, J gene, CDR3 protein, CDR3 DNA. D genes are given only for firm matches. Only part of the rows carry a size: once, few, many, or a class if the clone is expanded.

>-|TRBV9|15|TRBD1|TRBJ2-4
CASSARQGSEDIQYF
TGTGCCAGCAGCGCCAGACAGGGGAGTGAGGACATTCAGTACTTC
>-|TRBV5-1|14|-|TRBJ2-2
CASSLGDNTGELFF
TGCGCCAGCAGCTTGGGGGATAACACCGGGGAGCTGTTTTTT
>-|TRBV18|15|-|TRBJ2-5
CASSPLDSIGETQYF
TGTGCCAGCTCACCCCTGGACTCTATAGGAGAGACCCAGTACTTC
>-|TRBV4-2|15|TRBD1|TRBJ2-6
CASSRTGVGANVLTF
TGTGCCAGCAGCCGTACAGGGGTTGGGGCCAACGTCCTGACTTTC
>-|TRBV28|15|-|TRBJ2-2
CAIQAPPLDVGELFF
TGTGCCATCCAGGCTCCCCCTTTGGATGTCGGGGAGCTGTTTTTT
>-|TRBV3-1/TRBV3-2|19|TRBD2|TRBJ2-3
CASSRTENSGRADTDTQYF
TGTGCCAGCAGCCGGACGGAGAATAGCGGGAGGGCCGACACAGATACGCAGTATTTT
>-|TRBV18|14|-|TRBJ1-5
CASSPGASDQPQHF
TGTGCCAGCTCACCAGGGGCCAGTGATCAGCCCCAGCATTTT
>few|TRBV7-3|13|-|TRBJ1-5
CASSSGEDQPQHF
TGTGCCAGCAGCTCGGGGGAAGATCAGCCCCAGCATTTT
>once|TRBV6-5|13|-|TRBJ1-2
CASSYPGSAGYTF
TGTGCCAGCAGTTACCCCGGGTCGGCGGGCTACACCTTC
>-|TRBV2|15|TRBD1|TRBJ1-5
CASSLGQGSNQPQHF
TGTGCCAGCAGTCTGGGACAGGGTAGCAATCAGCCCCAGCATTTT
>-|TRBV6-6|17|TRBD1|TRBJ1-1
CASSRFGTDVVSTEAFF
TGTGCCAGCAGTCGTTTCGGGACAGATGTTGTTTCGACTGAAGCTTTCTTT
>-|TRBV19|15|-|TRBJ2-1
CASSIIGSSLSEQFF
TGTGCCAGTAGTATAATTGGTAGCTCACTAAGTGAGCAGTTCTTC
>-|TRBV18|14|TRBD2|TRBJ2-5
CASSPGLADETQYF
TGTGCCAGCTCACCGGGACTAGCAGACGAGACCCAGTACTTC
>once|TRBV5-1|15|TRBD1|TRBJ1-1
CASSFTPGTEGEAFF
TGCGCCAGCAGCTTCACTCCCGGGACAGAGGGCGAAGCTTTCTTT
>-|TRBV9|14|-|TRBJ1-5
CASSKGTPNQPQHF
TGTGCCAGCAGCAAAGGGACACCCAATCAGCCCCAGCATTTT
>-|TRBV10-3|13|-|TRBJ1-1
CAISLGVNTEAFF
TGTGCCATCAGTCTTGGGGTGAACACTGAAGCTTTCTTT
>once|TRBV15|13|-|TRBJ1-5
CATSPRADQPQHF
TGTGCCACCAGCCCCCGCGCCGATCAGCCCCAGCATTTT
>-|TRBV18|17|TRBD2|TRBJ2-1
CASSPNSGTSTYNEQFF
TGTGCCAGCTCACCCAATAGCGGGACATCGACCTACAATGAGCAGTTCTTC
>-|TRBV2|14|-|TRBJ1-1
CASSVGQGNTEAFF
TGTGCCAGCAGTGTGGGGCAGGGGAACACTGAAGCTTTCTTT
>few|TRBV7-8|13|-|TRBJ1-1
CASSFLRPQRAFF
TGTGCCAGCAGCTTTTTAAGGCCCCAAAGGGCTTTCTTT
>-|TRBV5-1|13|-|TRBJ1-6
CASSQTSSSPLHF
TGCGCCAGCAGCCAAACGTCGTCTTCACCCCTCCACTTT
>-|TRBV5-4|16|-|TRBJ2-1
CASTMGRHSSYNEQFF
TGTGCCAGCACCATGGGGCGGCACAGCTCCTACAATGAGCAGTTCTTC
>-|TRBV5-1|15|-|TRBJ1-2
CASSLEGSGNYGYTF
TGCGCCAGCAGCTTGGAGGGGTCGGGTAACTATGGCTACACCTTC
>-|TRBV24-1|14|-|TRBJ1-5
CATSDLQFDQPQHF
TGTGCCACCAGTGATTTGCAATTTGATCAGCCCCAGCATTTT
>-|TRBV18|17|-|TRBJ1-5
CASSPPEGGYSNQPQHF
TGTGCCAGCTCACCACCGGAGGGTGGGTATAGCAATCAGCCCCAGCATTTT
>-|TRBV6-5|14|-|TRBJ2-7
CASRFGDGIYEQYF
TGTGCCAGCAGGTTCGGGGACGGAATCTACGAGCAGTACTTC
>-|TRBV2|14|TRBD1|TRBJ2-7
CASSPGQGLYEQYF
TGTGCCAGCAGTCCGGGACAGGGTCTATACGAGCAGTACTTC
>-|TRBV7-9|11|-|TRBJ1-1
CASMDWAEAFF
TGTGCCAGCATGGATTGGGCTGAAGCTTTCTTT
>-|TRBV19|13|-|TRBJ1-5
CASSIILGQPQHF
TGTGCCAGTAGTATAATTTTGGGTCAGCCCCAGCATTTT
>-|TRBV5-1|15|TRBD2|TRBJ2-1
CASSLAVSGGNEQFF
TGCGCCAGCAGCTTGGCCGTTAGCGGGGGGAATGAGCAGTTCTTC
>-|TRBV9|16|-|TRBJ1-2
CASSVEVGRDVYGYTF
TGTGCCAGCAGCGTAGAAGTGGGTCGGGACGTCTATGGCTACACCTTC
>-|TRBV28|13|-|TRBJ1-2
CASSRGRENGYTF
TGTGCCAGCTCGCGGGGGCGCGAAAATGGCTACACCTTC
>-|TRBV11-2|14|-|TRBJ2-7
CASSLAGGSYEQYF
TGTGCCAGCAGCTTGGCGGGTGGGTCCTACGAGCAGTACTTC
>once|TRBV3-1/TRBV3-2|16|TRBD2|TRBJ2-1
CASSQVNGRRVNEQFF
TGTGCCAGCAGCCAAGTGAACGGGAGGCGCGTGAATGAGCAGTTCTTC
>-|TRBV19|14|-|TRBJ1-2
CASSIDPPQGRSTF
TGTGCCAGTAGTATAGATCCCCCACAGGGACGGAGCACCTTC
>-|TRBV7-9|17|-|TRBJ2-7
CASSLAGTLRGPDEQYF
TGTGCCAGCAGCTTAGCCGGGACTTTAAGGGGCCCCGACGAGCAGTACTTC
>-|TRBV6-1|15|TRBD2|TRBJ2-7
CASSDSGARSYEQYF
TGTGCCAGCAGTGATAGCGGGGCGAGGTCCTACGAGCAGTACTTC
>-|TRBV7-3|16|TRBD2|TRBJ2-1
CASSQTSGRSYNEQFF
TGTGCCAGCAGCCAGACTAGCGGGAGGTCCTACAATGAGCAGTTCTTC
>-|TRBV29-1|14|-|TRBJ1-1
CSASEITVNTEAFF
TGCAGCGCCTCAGAGATTACAGTGAACACTGAAGCTTTCTTT
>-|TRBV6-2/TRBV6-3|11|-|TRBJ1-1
CASSPGTEAFF
TGTGCCAGCAGTCCGGGCACTGAAGCTTTCTTT
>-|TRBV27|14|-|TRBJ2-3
CASSPLAEADTQYF
TGTGCCAGCAGTCCCTTGGCGGAGGCAGATACGCAGTATTTT
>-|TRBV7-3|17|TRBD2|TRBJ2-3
CASSLYASGGAKDTQYF
TGTGCCAGCAGCTTATATGCTAGCGGGGGGGCAAAAGATACGCAGTATTTT
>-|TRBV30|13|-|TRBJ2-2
CAWSGQGSGELFF
TGTGCCTGGAGTGGCCAGGGATCCGGGGAGCTGTTTTTT